The 25 T cell receptor beta chains reported below all come from one sample, sequenced in a study of blood T cells in healthy people across ages. Combining a sample-barcoded 5' primer with a J-beta primer mix, a second PCR ran for roughly 7 to 11 cycles. TCRdb reanalysed the 5' RACE reads using MiXCR and keeps one entry per CDR3 protein. Of about 670,000 distinct CDR3 sequences listed, 40% to 65% are singletons. Sequencing was done on a sample of blood. All receptors derive from an elderly woman in good health.

The chain recombines TRBV28 with TRBJ2-5, with D perhaps being TRBD1 or TRBD2 (5 bases each). CDR3 length equals 15 residues. The V end was cut by 4 bases, the J end by 1 base, with 13 bases between. From germline, CDR1 is MDHEN and CDR2 SYDVKM. This chain's CDR3 is CASSWQGRGQETQYF. CDR3 sequence (DNA): TGTGCCAGCAGTTGGCAGGGTCGGGGCCAAGAGACCCAGTACTTC.

This rearrangement joins TRBV10-3 to TRBJ1-2; 7 bases fit TRBD1. The CDR3 loop spans 17 amino acids. Germline V gene sequence: CDR1 ENHRY, CDR2 SYGVKD. Germline trimming cut 0 bases from V and 4 bases from J; bases unmatched to any gene: 11. The CDR3 region has the DNA TGTGCCATCAGTGAGTCTACAGCGACAGGGAGCGGCTATGGCTACACCTTC. As protein: CAISESTATGSGYGYTF.

The V and J genes are TRBV29-1 and TRBJ2-1; 7 bases align to TRBD1. Germline V gene sequence: CDR1 SQVTM, CDR2 ANQGSEA. The V segment lost 1 base and the J segment 9 bases; nucleotides outside the gene matches: 6. The CDR3 is made up of 13 amino acids. In DNA form, the CDR3 reads TGCAGCGTTGAAGTAACAGCAGGGGGTGAGCAGTTCTTC. Amino acid sequence: CSVEVTAGGEQFF.

This clonotype was counted many times. The chain has TRBV29-1 and TRBJ2-1; 9 bases align to TRBD2. CDR1 is SQVTM and CDR2 is ANQGSEA in the germline V gene. The junction had 5 bases not matched to a gene; V was cut back by 8 bases and J by 6 bases. The CDR3 contains 12 residues. This CDR3 is CSSSGGFNEQFF. Here the CDR3 DNA reads TGCAGCTCAAGCGGGGGGTTCAATGAGCAGTTCTTC.

This clonotype was counted only a few times. It may be a read error: a sequence one base away is much more abundant. The chain couples TRBV3-1 to TRBJ2-1; D is uncertain. Germline V CDR1 and CDR2: LGHDT, YNNKEL (reference sequence). The CDR3 loop spans 12 amino acids. The V end was cut by 0 bases, the J end by 13 bases, with 10 bases between. CDR3: CASSQERETQFF. CDR3 DNA: TGTGCCAGCAGCCAAGAACGAGAGACCCAGTTCTTC.

This clonotype occurred many times. The rearrangement links TRBV5-1 to TRBJ2-3; tentatively, D is TRBD1 (6 bases). V was cut by 8 bases and J by 2 bases, with 9 bases left in between. This CDR3 has 12 residues. The germline CDR1 and CDR2 sequences are SGHRS and YFSETQ. Written as DNA, the CDR3 is TGCGCCAGGGACAGATTCACAGATACGCAGTATTTT. This gives the protein CARDRFTDTQYF.

This chain uses TRBV7-8 with TRBJ2-1; D unclear. The CDR3 is 15 amino acids. V was trimmed by 1 base and J by 4 bases, leaving 11 bases between them. Germline V CDR1 and CDR2: SGHVS, FQNEAQ. CDR3 sequence (DNA): TGTGCCAGCAGCTTAGGGACCGGGCAGTACAATGAGCAGTTCTTC. This encodes CASSLGTGQYNEQFF.

In its sample, this clonotype was seen many times. The genes are TRBV12-3 or TRBV12-4 and TRBJ2-3; TRBD2 agrees at 7 bases. The ends lost 2 bases at V and 2 bases at J; junction bases unmatched: 4. The CDR3 is 15 residues long. Here the CDR3 reads CASSLSGGVTDTQYF. The CDR3 DNA reads as TGTGCCAGCAGTTTATCTGGGGGGGTCACAGATACGCAGTATTTT.

V gene TRBV9 combines with J gene TRBJ2-7; 10 bases map to TRBD2. This CDR3 contains 14 residues. Germline V gene data show CDR1 as SGDLS and CDR2 as YYNGEE. V lost 7 bases and J lost 1; bases outside the gene matches: 5. The CDR3 DNA is TGTGCCAGCGCCCCGACTAGCGGGTCCTACGAGCAGTACTTC. This sequence encodes CASAPTSGSYEQYF.

There are a few counts of this clonotype. V usage is TRBV28 and J usage is TRBJ2-1, with TRBD1 identical over 12 bases. CDR1 and CDR2 from the germline V gene are MDHEN and SYDVKM. V trimming: 2 bases; J trimming: 9 bases; junction bases outside the gene matches: 2. The CDR3 has 14 residues. The CDR3 loop is CASSLMGQGAEQFF. The CDR3 DNA is TGTGCCAGCAGTTTAATGGGACAGGGGGCTGAGCAGTTCTTC.

This clonotype was recorded many times. The chain carries TRBV19 and TRBJ2-7, with D possibly TRBD2 on 5 matching bases. Per the germline V gene, CDR1 is LNHDA and CDR2 is SQIVND (reference sequence). V lost 3 bases and J 2 bases, leaving 11 bases between the germline ends. The CDR3 contains 14 residues. The CDR3 loop is CASSIGGPTYEQYF. The CDR3 DNA reads TGTGCCAGTAGTATTGGCGGGCCTACCTACGAGCAGTACTTC.

This clonotype was seen a few times. This rearrangement joins TRBV20-1 to TRBJ2-2; TRBD2 aligns across 10 bases. CDR1 DFQATT and CDR2 SNEGSKA come from the germline V gene (reference sequence). V gave up 5 bases and J gave up 6 bases; unmatched junction bases: 9. The CDR3 sequence is 15 residues long. CDR3 in amino acids: CSAHPASGSAGELFF. The CDR3 DNA is TGCAGTGCTCACCCGGCTAGCGGGAGCGCCGGGGAGCTGTTTTTT.

The table lists this clonotype with a few counts. This chain connects TRBV7-3 to TRBJ2-5; a weak D match, TRBD2 (5 bases). Germline CDR1 SGHTA, CDR2 FQGTGA. The V and J ends lost 5 bases and 5 bases respectively, with 12 bases between them. CDR3 length equals 13 residues. In DNA form, the CDR3 reads TGTGCCAGCAGCCGGACTCCTGTGGAGACCCAGTACTTC. This sequence encodes CASSRTPVETQYF.

This clonotype showed up many times. V is TRBV27 and J is TRBJ2-4; D remains unclear. The CDR3 is made up of 14 amino acids. Germline assignment: CDR1 MNHEY and CDR2 SMNVEV (reference sequence). Between the trimmed V and J ends, which lost 2 bases and 1 base, there was a span of 6 bases. The CDR3 nucleotides are TGTGCCAGCAGTTTAAGTGGGGCCAAAAACATTCAGTACTTC. Protein: CASSLSGAKNIQYF.

This clonotype was seen a single time. Germline and junction disagree at one end, which may indicate a read error. The chain employs TRBV18 and TRBJ1-2, with D possibly being TRBD1 (6 bases). CDR3 length equals 14 residues. From germline, CDR1 is KGHSH and CDR2 LQKENI. The chain's CDR3 is CAGSPGQSNYGYTF. The CDR3 coding sequence is TGTGCCGGCTCACCTGGACAGAGTAACTATGGCTACACCTTC.

J is TRBJ1-1 and V is TRBV12-3 or TRBV12-4, with D tentatively TRBD1 (5 bases). There are 13 residues in the CDR3. The V gene lost 11 bases and the J gene lost 1 base, with 14 bases spanning the gap. The CDR3 is CAGNWTPNTEAFF. The CDR3 DNA follows: TGTGCCGGCAATTGGACACCGAACACTGAAGCTTTCTTT.

V gene TRBV5-1 combines with J gene TRBJ2-3; 11 bases match TRBD2. Trimming at V came to 2 bases and at J to 2 bases, leaving 4 bases not matched to a gene. The CDR3 is 16 amino acids. The germline V gene has CDR1 SGHRS and CDR2 YFSETQ. CDR3 residues: CASSLRLAGHTDTQYF. The CDR3 nucleotides are TGCGCCAGCAGCTTACGACTAGCGGGGCACACAGATACGCAGTATTTT.

The rearrangement links TRBV9 to TRBJ1-6, with 7 bases matching TRBD1. The CDR3 sequence is 17 residues long. With 0 bases clipped from V and 5 bases from J, the junction kept 8 bases outside the gene matches. The germline V gene has CDR1 SGDLS and CDR2 YYNGEE. In DNA, the CDR3 is TGTGCCAGCAGCGTAGGTGGAGCGGGACAGAATAATTCACCCCTCCACTTT. Amino acids: CASSVGGAGQNNSPLHF.

This clonotype was seen a handful of times. CDR3 protein: CASSLLAGKGSPLHF. The CDR3 DNA follows: TGCGCCAGCAGCTTGCTGGCAGGGAAAGGTTCACCCCTCCACTTT. The V and J genes are TRBV5-1 and TRBJ1-6; a weak D match, TRBD1 (5 bases). The CDR3 length is 15 residues. Looked up from germline, CDR1 is SGHRS and CDR2 is YFSETQ. V was trimmed by 1 base and J by 9 bases, leaving 14 bases between them. Drawing the rest from reference TRBV5-1 and TRBJ1-6, the complete variable domain is KAGVTQTPRYLIKTRGQQVTLSCSPISGHRSVSWYQQTPGQGLQFLFEYFSETQRNKGNFPGRFSGRQFSNSRSEMNVSTLELGDSALYLCASSLLAGKGSPLHFGNGTRLTVT.

This clonotype was seen only a few times. The chain uses TRBV7-6 and TRBJ2-5; D possibly corresponds to TRBD2 (6 bases). Germline-derived CDR1 and CDR2 are SGHVS and FNYEAQ. The germline V and J ends were trimmed by 5 bases and 1 base, with 14 bases remaining between them. CDR3 length: 15 residues. In nucleotides, the CDR3 is TGTGCCAGCAGCCGGTTTAGCGGAGTCCAAGAGACCCAGTACTTC. It yields the protein CASSRFSGVQETQYF.

This clonotype was recorded at least ten times. V and J are TRBV24-1 and TRBJ2-2, with D maybe TRBD2 (5 bases). CDR1 is KGHDR, CDR2 SFDVKD, per germline. This CDR3 is built from 16 residues. Trimming pared 1 base from V and 4 bases from J, leaving 12 bases between. CDR3 sequence reads: CATSDFSSGTTGELFF. DNA for the CDR3: TGTGCCACCAGTGATTTTTCCAGCGGTACCACCGGGGAGCTGTTTTTT.

Turning to this clonotype: This could be a read error, since a much larger clone is one nucleotide away. The rearrangement joins TRBV2 to TRBJ2-5; TRBD2 might be the D (6 bases). This CDR3 has 14 residues. Germline CDR1 and CDR2: SNHLY and FYNNEI. The DNA of the CDR3 is TGTGCCGGCAGTGCTTGGACTAACCAAGAGACCCAGTACTTC. Residues: CAGSAWTNQETQYF.

The chain's CDR3 is CSARVALNTQYF. The DNA of the CDR3 is TGCAGTGCTAGAGTTGCGCTTAATACGCAGTATTTT. The chain is built from TRBV20-1 and TRBJ2-3, with unresolved D. Deletions cut 1 base from V and 7 bases from J, with 9 bases between. CDR1 and CDR2 (germline): DFQATT, SNEGSKA (reference sequence). CDR3 length equals 12 residues.

This clonotype was found a few times. The chain carries TRBV12-3 or TRBV12-4 and TRBJ1-1; D possibly corresponds to TRBD1 (5 bases). V was pared by 3 bases and J by 5 bases, with 13 bases between. This CDR3 is 14 amino acids long. The CDR3 DNA is TGTGCCAGCAGTTTCGGGGCGTGGGAGACTGAAGCTTTCTTT. Its translation is CASSFGAWETEAFF.

J is TRBJ2-5 and V is TRBV20-1; D not resolved. The germline CDR1 and CDR2 sequences are DFQATT and SNEGSKA (reference sequence). This CDR3 spans 12 amino acids. V was cut by 3 bases and J by 4 bases, with 9 bases left in between. This CDR3 reads CSASALGETQYF. In DNA form, the CDR3 reads TGCAGTGCTAGCGCCCTAGGAGAGACCCAGTACTTC.